This T cell receptor beta chain was sequenced in a study of cytomegalovirus exposure and HLA in healthy donors. Study-wide results and caveats: Earlier analysis looked at TCR beta V segments, and most were productive about 90% or about 30% of the time. Later work showed greater clonal expansion in HLA-associated TCR beta chains than in equally common others. As was reported, the classifier diagnosed cytomegalovirus status with high specificity and sensitivity.

Regarding donors, all were healthy bone marrow donors. As to this clone: Its specificity is not known.

The PCR made use of 60 Vbeta and 13 Jbeta primers. The assay was immunoSEQ multiplex PCR, and TCRdb's table has in-frame clones only and misses some. Counted here are 160,000 or so clones, roughly 80% occurring once; the ten biggest clones make up about 4%. The CDR3 loop spans 15 amino acids. The V gene end was trimmed by 0 bases and the J gene end by 7 bases; junction bases not matched to a gene: 2. Germline CDR1 LNHNV, CDR2 YYDKDF (reference sequence). The chain couples TRBV15 to TRBJ1-6; TRBD1 agrees at 8 bases. The receptor comes from a man in his fifties in good health and CMV-seropositive. Material for sequencing was PBMCs. The CDR3 sequence: CATSRDGTGNSPLHF. The CDR3, as DNA: TGTGCCACCAGCAGAGACGGGACAGGAAATTCACCCCTCCACTTT.